What follows describes a single TCR beta chain. Antigen specificity is unknown. These data come from a study of Graves' ophthalmopathy and Graves' hyperthyroidism. About the research overall: Specimen type is peripheral blood, obtained at initial diagnosis before any treatment.

The V end lost 5 bases, the J end lost 4 bases, and 14 bases lay between the germline ends. Per germline, CDR1 SSHAT and CDR2 FNYEAQ (reference sequence). The CDR3 length is 15 residues. Transcripts of RNA were the source for amplifying TCR beta CDR3 regions. First-round RT-PCR used HTBI primers; second-round multiplex PCR followed. TCRdb redid the calling of the multiplex PCR reads with MiXCR, one entry per CDR3 protein. The profile covers roughly 700,000 distinct CDR3 sequences, with 40% appearing a single time and 44% taken by the ten largest. Serum thyroxine and TRAb, along with clinical symptoms, thyroid ultrasound and orbital computed tomography, were what diagnosis relied on. Study results and limitations: Among expanded thyroid clonotypes above 0.001 frequency, most also occurred in blood. From stable hyperthyroidism, ophthalmopathy was separated by a 13-signature model with 87.88% sensitivity and 75% to 84% specificity.

Sequenced material: peripheral blood. This rearrangement joins TRBV7-7 to TRBJ2-2; D gene uncertain. The source is an adult man with Graves' ophthalmopathy. DNA for the CDR3: TGTGCCAGCAGCCCGAGGAGTATGGGCACCGGGGAGCTGTTTTTT. It is translated as CASSPRSMGTGELFF. The variable domain in full, with the rest retrieved from reference TRBV7-7 and TRBJ2-2, is GAGVSQSPRYKVTKRGQDVTLRCDPISSHATLYWYQQALGQGPEFLTYFNYEAQPDKSGLPSDRFSAERPEGSISTLTIQRTEQRDSAMYRCASSPRSMGTGELFFGEGSRLTVL.